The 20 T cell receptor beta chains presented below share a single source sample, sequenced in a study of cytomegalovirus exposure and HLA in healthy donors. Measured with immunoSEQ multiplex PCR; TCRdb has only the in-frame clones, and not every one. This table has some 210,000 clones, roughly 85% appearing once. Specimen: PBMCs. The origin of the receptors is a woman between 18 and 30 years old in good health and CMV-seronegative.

For the CDR3, the DNA is TGCAGCGTTGCCGTGGGAGGGCCTCAGCAGTACTTC. This gives the protein CSVAVGGPQQYF. This rearrangement joins TRBV29-1 to TRBJ2-7; 7 nucleotides match TRBD2. V lost 4 bases and J lost 8; bases outside the gene matches: 8. The CDR3 loop spans 12 amino acids. CDR1 and CDR2 (germline): SQVTM, ANQGSEA.

CDR3 coding DNA: TGTGCCAGCAGTTTATGGGCTACCGCAGATACGCAGTATTTT. Encoded protein: CASSLWATADTQYF. The gene calls are TRBV27 and TRBJ2-3; D remains unclear. Deletions cut 1 base from V and 4 bases from J, with 9 bases between. CDR1 and CDR2 from the germline V gene are MNHEY and SMNVEV (reference sequence). The CDR3 is made up of 14 amino acids.

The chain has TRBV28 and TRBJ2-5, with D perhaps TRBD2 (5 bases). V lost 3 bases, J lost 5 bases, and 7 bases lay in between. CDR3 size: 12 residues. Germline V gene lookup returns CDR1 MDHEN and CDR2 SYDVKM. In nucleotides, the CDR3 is TGTGCCAGCAGTTTGAGGAGGGAGACCCAGTACTTC. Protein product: CASSLRRETQYF.

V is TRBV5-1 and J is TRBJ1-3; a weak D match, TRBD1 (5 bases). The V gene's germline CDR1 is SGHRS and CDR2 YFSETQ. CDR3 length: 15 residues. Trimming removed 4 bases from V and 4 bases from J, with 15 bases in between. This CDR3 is CASSAGGTVGNTIYF. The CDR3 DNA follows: TGCGCCAGCAGCGCGGGCGGGACGGTCGGAAACACCATATATTTT.

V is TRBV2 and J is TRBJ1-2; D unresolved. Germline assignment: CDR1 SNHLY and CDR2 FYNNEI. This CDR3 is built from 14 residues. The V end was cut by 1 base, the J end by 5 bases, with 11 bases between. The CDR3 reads CASSEERESYGYTF. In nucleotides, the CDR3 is TGTGCCAGCAGTGAAGAACGGGAAAGTTATGGCTACACCTTC.

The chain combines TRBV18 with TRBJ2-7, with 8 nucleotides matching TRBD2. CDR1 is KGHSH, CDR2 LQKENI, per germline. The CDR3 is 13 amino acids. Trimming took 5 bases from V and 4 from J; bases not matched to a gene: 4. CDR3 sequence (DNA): TGTGCCAGCTCATCGGGACTAGAGTACGAGCAGTACTTC. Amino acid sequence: CASSSGLEYEQYF.

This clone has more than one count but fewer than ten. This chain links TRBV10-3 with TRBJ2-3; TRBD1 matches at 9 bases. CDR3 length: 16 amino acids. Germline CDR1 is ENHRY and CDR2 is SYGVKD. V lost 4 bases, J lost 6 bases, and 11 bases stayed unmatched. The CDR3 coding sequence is TGTGCCATCAGTGGACGCGACAGGGGGGTTAGTGATACGCAGTATTTT. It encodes CAISGRDRGVSDTQYF.

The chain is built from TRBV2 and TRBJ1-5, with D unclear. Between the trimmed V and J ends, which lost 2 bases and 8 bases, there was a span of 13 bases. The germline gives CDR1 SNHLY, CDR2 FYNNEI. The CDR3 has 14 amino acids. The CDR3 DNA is TGTGCCAGCAGTGAATTGGGCGGGGTTAAGCCCCAGCATTTT. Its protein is CASSELGGVKPQHF.

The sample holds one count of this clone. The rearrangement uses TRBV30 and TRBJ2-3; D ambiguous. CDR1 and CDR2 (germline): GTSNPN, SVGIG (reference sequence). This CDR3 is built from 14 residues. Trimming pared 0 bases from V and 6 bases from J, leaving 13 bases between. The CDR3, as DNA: TGTGCCTGGAGTGTATCGAGAATCAAGGATACGCAGTATTTT. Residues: CAWSVSRIKDTQYF.

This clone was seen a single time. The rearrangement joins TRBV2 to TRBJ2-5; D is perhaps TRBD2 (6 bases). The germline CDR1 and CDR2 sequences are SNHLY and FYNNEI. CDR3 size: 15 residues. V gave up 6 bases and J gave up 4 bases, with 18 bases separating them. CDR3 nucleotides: TGTGCCAGCAGAGAACTACGGACCGGGGGAGAGACCCAGTACTTC. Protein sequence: CASRELRTGGETQYF.

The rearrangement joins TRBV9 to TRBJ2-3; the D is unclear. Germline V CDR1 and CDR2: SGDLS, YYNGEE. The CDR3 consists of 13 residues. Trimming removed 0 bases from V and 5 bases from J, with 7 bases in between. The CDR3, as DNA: TGTGCCAGCAGCGTAGTGTTGGGAGATACGCAGTATTTT. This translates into CASSVVLGDTQYF.

The CDR3 DNA reads TGCGCCAGCAGCTCCCGGTGGGAGGGAAGAGGAAATTCACCCCTCCACTTT. This translates into CASSSRWEGRGNSPLHF. This chain uses TRBV5-1 with TRBJ1-6; unclear D gene. The CDR3 consists of 17 residues. V was pared by 3 bases and J by 7 bases, with 20 bases between. The germline CDR1 and CDR2 sequences are SGHRS and YFSETQ.

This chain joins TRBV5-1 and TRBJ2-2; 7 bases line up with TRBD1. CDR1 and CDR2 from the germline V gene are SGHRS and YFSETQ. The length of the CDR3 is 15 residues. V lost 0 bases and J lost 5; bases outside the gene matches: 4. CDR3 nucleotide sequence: TGCGCCAGCAGCTTGGGGCCAGGGGGAACCGGGGAGCTGTTTTTT. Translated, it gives CASSLGPGGTGELFF. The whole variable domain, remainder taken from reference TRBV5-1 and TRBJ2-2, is KAGVTQTPRYLIKTRGQQVTLSCSPISGHRSVSWYQQTPGQGLQFLFEYFSETQRNKGNFPGRFSGRQFSNSRSEMNVSTLELGDSALYLCASSLGPGGTGELFFGEGSRLTVL.

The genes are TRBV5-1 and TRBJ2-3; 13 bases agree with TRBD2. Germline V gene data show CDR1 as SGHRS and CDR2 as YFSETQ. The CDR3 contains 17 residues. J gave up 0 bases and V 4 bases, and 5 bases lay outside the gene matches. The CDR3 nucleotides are TGCGCCAGCAGCACCGGGACTAGCGGGGCTAGCACAGATACGCAGTATTTT. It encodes CASSTGTSGASTDTQYF. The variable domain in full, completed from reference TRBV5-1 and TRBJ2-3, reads KAGVTQTPRYLIKTRGQQVTLSCSPISGHRSVSWYQQTPGQGLQFLFEYFSETQRNKGNFPGRFSGRQFSNSRSEMNVSTLELGDSALYLCASSTGTSGASTDTQYFGPGTRLTVL.

CDR3 loop: CSGGDYEQYF. The CDR3 DNA follows: TGCAGCGGGGGGGATTACGAGCAGTACTTC. This chain joins TRBV29-1 and TRBJ2-7, with a possible D match to TRBD2 (6 bases). The V end lost 7 bases, the J end lost 4 bases, and 8 bases lay between the germline ends. CDR1 and CDR2 (germline): SQVTM, ANQGSEA. This CDR3 has 10 residues.

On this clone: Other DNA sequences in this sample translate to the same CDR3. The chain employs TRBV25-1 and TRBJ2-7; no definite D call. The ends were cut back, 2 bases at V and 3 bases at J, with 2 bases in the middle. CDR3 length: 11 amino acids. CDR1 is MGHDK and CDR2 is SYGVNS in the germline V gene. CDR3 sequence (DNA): TGTGCCAGCAGTGAAGGCTACGAGCAGTACTTC. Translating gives CASSEGYEQYF.

CDR3 coding DNA: TGCGCCAGCAGCCAAGATCCCTACGAGCAGTACTTC. Translated, it gives CASSQDPYEQYF. The V call is TRBV4-1, the J call TRBJ2-7; the D is unclear. CDR3 length equals 12 residues. Trimming pared 0 bases from V and 2 bases from J, leaving 2 bases between. Germline V gene lookup returns CDR1 MGHRA and CDR2 YSYEKL.

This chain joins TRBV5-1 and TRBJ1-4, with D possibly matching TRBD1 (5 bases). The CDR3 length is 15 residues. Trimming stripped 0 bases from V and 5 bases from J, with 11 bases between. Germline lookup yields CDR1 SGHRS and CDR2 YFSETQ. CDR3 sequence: CASSLASGMNEKLFF. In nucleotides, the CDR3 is TGCGCCAGCAGCTTGGCCTCAGGGATGAATGAAAAACTGTTTTTT.

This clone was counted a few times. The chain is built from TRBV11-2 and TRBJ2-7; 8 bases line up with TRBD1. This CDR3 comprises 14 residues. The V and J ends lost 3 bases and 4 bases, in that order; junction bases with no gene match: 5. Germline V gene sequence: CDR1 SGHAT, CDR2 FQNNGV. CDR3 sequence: CASSFTDRGYEQYF. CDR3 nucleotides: TGTGCCAGCAGCTTCACCGACAGGGGTTACGAGCAGTACTTC.

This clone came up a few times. The CDR3 is CASSERIAGPYGYTF. Here the CDR3 DNA reads TGTGCCAGCAGTGAAAGGATAGCCGGTCCCTATGGCTACACCTTC. The V gene is TRBV25-1, the J gene TRBJ1-2; D is undetermined. With 2 bases removed from V and 4 bases from J, the gap between germline ends came to 14 bases. Germline lookup yields CDR1 MGHDK and CDR2 SYGVNS. The CDR3 runs 15 residues.